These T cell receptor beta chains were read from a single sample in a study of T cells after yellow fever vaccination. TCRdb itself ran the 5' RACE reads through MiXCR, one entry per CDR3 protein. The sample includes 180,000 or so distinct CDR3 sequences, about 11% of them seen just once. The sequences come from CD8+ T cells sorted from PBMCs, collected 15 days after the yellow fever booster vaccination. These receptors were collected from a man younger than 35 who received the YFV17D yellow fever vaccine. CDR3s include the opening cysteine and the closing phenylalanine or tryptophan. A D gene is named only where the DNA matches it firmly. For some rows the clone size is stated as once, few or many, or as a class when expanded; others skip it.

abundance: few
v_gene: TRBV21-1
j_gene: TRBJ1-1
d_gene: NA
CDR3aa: CASSKARDRKLNTEAFF
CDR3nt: TGTGCCAGCAGCAAAGCGCGAGACAGGAAACTGAACACTGAAGCTTTCTTT

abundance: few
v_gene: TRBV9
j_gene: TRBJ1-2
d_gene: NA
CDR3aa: CASSVDLTAYGYTF
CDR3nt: TGTGCCAGCAGCGTAGATTTGACAGCCTATGGCTACACCTTC

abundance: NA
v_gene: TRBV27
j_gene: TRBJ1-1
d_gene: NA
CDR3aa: CASSWRENTEAFF
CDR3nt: TGTGCCAGCAGTTGGAGGGAGAACACTGAAGCTTTCTTT

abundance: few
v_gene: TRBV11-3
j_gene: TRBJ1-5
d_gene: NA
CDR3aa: CASSFLWPDSNQPQHF
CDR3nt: TGTGCCAGCAGCTTTCTCTGGCCAGATAGCAATCAGCCCCAGCATTTT

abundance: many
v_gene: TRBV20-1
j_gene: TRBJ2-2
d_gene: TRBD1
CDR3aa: CSAWDRGTGELFF
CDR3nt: TGCAGTGCTTGGGACAGGGGCACCGGGGAGCTGTTTTTT

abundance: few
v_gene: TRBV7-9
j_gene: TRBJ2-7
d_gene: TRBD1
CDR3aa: CASSSRGQGLSSYEQYF
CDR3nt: TGTGCCAGCAGCTCAAGGGGACAGGGCTTAAGCTCCTACGAGCAGTACTTC

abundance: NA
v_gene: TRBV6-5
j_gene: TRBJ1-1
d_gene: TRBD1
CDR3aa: CASSYLGTGHEAFF
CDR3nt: TGTGCCAGCAGTTACTTAGGGACAGGTCACGAAGCTTTCTTT

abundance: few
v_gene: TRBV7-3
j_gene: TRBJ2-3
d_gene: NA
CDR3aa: CASSLIAASTDTQYF
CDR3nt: TGTGCCAGCAGCTTAATAGCGGCTAGCACAGATACGCAGTATTTT

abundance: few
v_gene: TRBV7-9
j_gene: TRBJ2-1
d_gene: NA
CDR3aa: CASSFEGTGINEQFF
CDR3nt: TGTGCCAGCAGCTTTGAAGGGACGGGCATAAATGAGCAGTTCTTC

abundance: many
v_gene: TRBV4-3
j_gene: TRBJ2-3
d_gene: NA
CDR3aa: CASSQDRTSTDTQYF
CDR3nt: TGCGCCAGCAGCCAAGATCGTACTAGCACAGATACGCAGTATTTT

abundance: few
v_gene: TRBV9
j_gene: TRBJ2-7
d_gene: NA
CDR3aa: CASSVATGADEQYF
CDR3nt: TGTGCCAGCAGCGTAGCTACGGGGGCGGACGAGCAGTACTTC

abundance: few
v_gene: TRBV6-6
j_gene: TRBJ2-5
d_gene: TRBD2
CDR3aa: CASSRGAGVQETQYF
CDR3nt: TGTGCCAGCAGCCGCGGAGCGGGGGTCCAAGAGACCCAGTACTTC

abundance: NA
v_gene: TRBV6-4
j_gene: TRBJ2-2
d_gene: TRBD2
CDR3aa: CASSDPGLPTGELFF
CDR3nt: TGTGCCAGCAGTGACCCGGGACTACCCACCGGGGAGCTGTTTTTT

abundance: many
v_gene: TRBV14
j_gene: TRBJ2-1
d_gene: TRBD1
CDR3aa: CASSPPGTGVYNEQFF
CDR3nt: TGTGCCAGCAGCCCCCCTGGGACAGGGGTATACAATGAGCAGTTCTTC

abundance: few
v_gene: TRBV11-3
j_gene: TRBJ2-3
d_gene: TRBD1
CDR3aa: CASSSKDRETDTQYF
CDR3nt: TGTGCCAGCAGCTCTAAGGACAGGGAAACAGATACGCAGTATTTT

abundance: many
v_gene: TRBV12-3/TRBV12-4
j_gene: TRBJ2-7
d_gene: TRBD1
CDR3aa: CASSQGAYEQYF
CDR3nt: TGTGCCAGCAGTCAGGGGGCCTACGAGCAGTACTTC

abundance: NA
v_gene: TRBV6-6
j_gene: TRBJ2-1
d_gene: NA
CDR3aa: CASSYGRDVFF
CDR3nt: TGTGCCAGCAGTTACGGCCGGGACGTGTTCTTC

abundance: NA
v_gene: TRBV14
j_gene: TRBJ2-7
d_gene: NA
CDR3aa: CASSRRGRSYEQYF
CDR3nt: TGTGCCAGCAGCCGGCGGGGTAGATCCTACGAGCAGTACTTC

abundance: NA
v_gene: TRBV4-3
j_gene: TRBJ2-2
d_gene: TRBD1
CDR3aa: CASSQSGGPNTGELFF
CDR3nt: TGCGCCAGCAGCCAATCAGGGGGACCGAACACCGGGGAGCTGTTTTTT

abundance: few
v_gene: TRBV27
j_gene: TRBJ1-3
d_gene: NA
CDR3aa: CASSLTGPGNSGNTIYF
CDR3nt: TGTGCCAGCAGTTTAACTGGTCCCGGTAACTCTGGAAACACCATATATTTT

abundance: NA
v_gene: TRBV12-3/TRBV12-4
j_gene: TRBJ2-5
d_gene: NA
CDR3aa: CASSEQGDQETQYF
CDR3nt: TGTGCCAGCAGTGAACAGGGAGACCAAGAGACCCAGTACTTC

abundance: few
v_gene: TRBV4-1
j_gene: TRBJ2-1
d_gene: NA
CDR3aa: CASSQANQVWTRNRYNEQFF
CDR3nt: TGCGCCAGCAGCCAAGCTAACCAAGTCTGGACCAGGAACCGGTACAATGAGCAGTTCTTC

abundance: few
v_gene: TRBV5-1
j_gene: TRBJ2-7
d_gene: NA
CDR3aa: CASSGRGSGSSYEQYF
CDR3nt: TGCGCCAGCAGCGGGCGAGGCTCGGGCAGCTCCTACGAGCAGTACTTC

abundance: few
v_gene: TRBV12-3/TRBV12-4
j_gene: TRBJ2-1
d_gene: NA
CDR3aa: CASSLGPGLRHYNEQFF
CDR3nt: TGTGCCAGCAGTTTGGGTCCTGGGCTCCGGCACTACAATGAGCAGTTCTTC

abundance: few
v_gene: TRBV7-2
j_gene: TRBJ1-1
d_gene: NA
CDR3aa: CARTSGGNTEAFF
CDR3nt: TGTGCCAGGACCTCCGGGGGCAACACTGAAGCTTTCTTT

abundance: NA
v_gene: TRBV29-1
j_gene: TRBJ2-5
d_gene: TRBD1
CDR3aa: CSVETGAVQETQYF
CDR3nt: TGCAGCGTTGAAACAGGGGCGGTCCAAGAGACCCAGTACTTC

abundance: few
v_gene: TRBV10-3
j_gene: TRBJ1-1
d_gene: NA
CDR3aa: CAISEFGARAAFF
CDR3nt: TGTGCCATCAGTGAGTTTGGAGCCCGTGCAGCTTTCTTT

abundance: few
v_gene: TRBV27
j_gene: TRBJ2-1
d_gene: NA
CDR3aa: CASSWDRIYNEQFF
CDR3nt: TGTGCCAGCAGTTGGGACCGAATCTACAATGAGCAGTTCTTC

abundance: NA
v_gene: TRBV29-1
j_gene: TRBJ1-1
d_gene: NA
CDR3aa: CSAREGPEAFF
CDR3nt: TGCAGCGCCCGAGAAGGACCTGAAGCTTTCTTT

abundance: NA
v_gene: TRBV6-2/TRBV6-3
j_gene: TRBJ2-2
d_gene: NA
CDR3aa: CASEGSTGELFF
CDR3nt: TGTGCCAGCGAGGGTAGCACCGGGGAGCTGTTTTTT

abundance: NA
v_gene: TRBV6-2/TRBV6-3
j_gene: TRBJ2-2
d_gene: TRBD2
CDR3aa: CASSPGLAPGELFF
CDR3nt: TGTGCCAGCAGTCCGGGACTAGCTCCCGGGGAGCTGTTTTTT

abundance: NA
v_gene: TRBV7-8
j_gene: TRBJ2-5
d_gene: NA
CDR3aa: CASSLGRRGEETQYF
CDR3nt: TGTGCCAGCAGCTTAGGGCGGCGCGGGGAAGAGACCCAGTACTTC

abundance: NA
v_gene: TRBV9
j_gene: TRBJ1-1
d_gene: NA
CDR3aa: CASSVGDRDTEAFF
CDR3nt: TGTGCCAGCAGCGTAGGAGATCGGGACACTGAAGCTTTCTTT

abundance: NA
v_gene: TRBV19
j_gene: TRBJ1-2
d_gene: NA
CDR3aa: CASGEGKGYGYTF
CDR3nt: TGTGCCAGCGGCGAGGGAAAAGGCTATGGCTACACCTTC

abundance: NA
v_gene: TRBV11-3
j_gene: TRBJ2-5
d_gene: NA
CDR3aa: CASSQRDGKETQYF
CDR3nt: TGTGCCAGCAGCCAACGGGACGGTAAAGAGACCCAGTACTTC

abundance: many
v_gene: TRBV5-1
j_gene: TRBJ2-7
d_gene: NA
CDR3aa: CASSAGTVRAYEQYF
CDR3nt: TGCGCCAGCAGCGCCGGGACCGTACGGGCCTACGAGCAGTACTTC